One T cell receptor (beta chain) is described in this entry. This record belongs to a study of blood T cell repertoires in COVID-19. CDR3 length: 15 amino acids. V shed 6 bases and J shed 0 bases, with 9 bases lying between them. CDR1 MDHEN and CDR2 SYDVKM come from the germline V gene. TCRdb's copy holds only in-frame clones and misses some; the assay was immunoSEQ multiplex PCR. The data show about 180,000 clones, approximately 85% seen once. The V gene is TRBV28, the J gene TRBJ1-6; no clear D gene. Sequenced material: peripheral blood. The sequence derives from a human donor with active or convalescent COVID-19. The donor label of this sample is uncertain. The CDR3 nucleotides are TGTGCCAGCAGCCCGACACTCTCCTATAATTCACCCCTCCACTTT. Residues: CASSPTLSYNSPLHF.